The next 17 T cell receptor beta chains were all read from a single sample in a study of CD8+CD57+ T cells in acquired aplastic anemia. Before being chosen for sequencing, patients had shown CD8+CD57+ cell expansion by flow cytometry. Both TCR beta VDJ combination and CDR3 sequence profiling were carried out. Genomic DNA was the template for this profiling. TCRdb ran MiXCR on the reads and lists one entry per CDR3 protein. The sample carries about 180,000 distinct CDR3 sequences, roughly 50% recorded once. The specimen sequenced was sorted CD4+, CD8+, or CD8+CD57+ T cells (not recorded which) from PBMCs. Source of these receptors: a human donor with aplastic anemia.

This clonotype was counted a few times. The genes are TRBV2 and TRBJ2-7; possibly TRBD2 for D (6 bases). V lost 3 bases and J 5 bases, leaving 11 bases between the germline ends. Germline V lookup: CDR1 SNHLY, CDR2 FYNNEI. The length of the CDR3 is 13 residues. CDR3 DNA: TGTGCCAGCAGTGATGGTGGGGGGAACGAGCAGTACTTC. Amino acid sequence: CASSDGGGNEQYF.

This clonotype was observed many times. The V call is TRBV6-2 or TRBV6-3, the J call TRBJ1-6; perhaps TRBD1 as D (6 bases). Germline assignment: CDR1 MNHEY and CDR2 SVGEGT. V was clipped by 2 bases and J by 5 bases, with 13 bases between them. The CDR3 totals 16 residues. Here the CDR3 DNA reads TGTGCCAGCAGTTACGGGACACCGGGAAATAATTCACCCCTCCACTTT. Encoded protein: CASSYGTPGNNSPLHF.

The gene calls are TRBV15 and TRBJ2-2; the match to TRBD2 covers 14 bases. In germline, CDR1 is LNHNV, CDR2 YYDKDF (reference sequence). V lost 4 bases, J lost 1 base, and 11 bases stayed unmatched. CDR3 length: 20 residues. For the CDR3, the DNA is TGTGCCACCAGCAAAGAGTACGGGACTAGCGGGAGTGGGAACACCGGGGAGCTGTTTTTT. It specifies CATSKEYGTSGSGNTGELFF.

In its sample, this clonotype was seen a few times. This chain uses TRBV2 with TRBJ2-5, with D perhaps matching TRBD1 (5 bases). The CDR3 spans 15 residues. V dropped 2 bases and J dropped 5 bases, with 15 bases sitting between them. Germline CDR1 reads SNHLY; CDR2 reads FYNNEI. The CDR3 sequence is CASSESAGPGETQYF. CDR3 coding DNA: TGTGCCAGCAGTGAATCGGCAGGGCCCGGGGAGACCCAGTACTTC. The full variable domain, completed using reference TRBV2 and TRBJ2-5, is EPEVTQTPSHQVTQMGQEVILRCVPISNHLYFYWYRQILGQKVEFLVSFYNNEISEKSEIFDDQFSVERPDGSNFTLKIRSTKLEDSAMYFCASSESAGPGETQYFGPGTRLLVL.

The chain uses TRBV5-1 and TRBJ1-6; tentatively, D is TRBD1 (5 bases). V was pared by 0 bases and J by 8 bases, with 12 bases between. The germline gives CDR1 SGHRS, CDR2 YFSETQ. There are 15 residues in the CDR3. CDR3 loop: CASSLVGPTYSPLHF. The CDR3 nucleotides read TGCGCCAGCAGCTTGGTGGGGCCCACCTATTCACCCCTCCACTTT.

The V call is TRBV11-2, the J call TRBJ2-7, with 8 bases that match TRBD1. The CDR3 extends over 14 amino acids. V was clipped by 5 bases and J by 3 bases; unmatched bases: 6. In germline, CDR1 is SGHAT, CDR2 FQNNGV. The CDR3 spells CASSKTGANYEQYF. The CDR3, as DNA: TGTGCCAGCAGCAAGACAGGGGCTAACTACGAGCAGTACTTC.

The chain links TRBV9 to TRBJ2-5; perhaps D is TRBD1 or TRBD2 (7 bases each). This CDR3 comprises 15 residues. In germline, CDR1 is SGDLS, CDR2 YYNGEE. Trimming removed 5 bases from V and 4 bases from J, with 18 bases in between. As DNA, the CDR3 is TGTGCCAGCAGTGTACTTCCAGGGGGGGCAGAGACCCAGTACTTC. Translation gives CASSVLPGGAETQYF. Complete variable domain (other parts from reference TRBV9 and TRBJ2-5): DSGVTQTPKHLITATGQRVTLRCSPRSGDLSVYWYQQSLDQGLQFLIQYYNGEERAKGNILERFSAQQFPDLHSELNLSSLELGDSALYFCASSVLPGGAETQYFGPGTRLLVL.

This sequence joins TRBV6-2 or TRBV6-3 and TRBJ1-1, with 9 bases that match TRBD1. J gave up 1 base and V 6 bases, and 15 bases lay outside the gene matches. Germline assignment: CDR1 MNHEY and CDR2 SVGEGT. The CDR3 loop spans 18 amino acids. CDR3 region: CASRNPRDRDSGNTEAFF. The CDR3 DNA follows: TGTGCCAGCAGGAACCCCCGGGACAGGGATTCGGGGAACACTGAAGCTTTCTTT.

V is TRBV10-1 and J is TRBJ2-2; 8 nucleotides agree with TRBD2. Germline V CDR1 and CDR2: WNHNN, SYGVQD (reference sequence). J gave up 3 bases and V 6 bases, and 3 bases lay outside the gene matches. The CDR3 has 14 amino acids. CDR3: CASRTSADTGELFF. CDR3 in DNA: TGCGCCAGCAGGACTAGCGCGGACACCGGGGAGCTGTTTTTT.

A word on this clonotype: This may be a read error: a much more frequent sequence differs by one nucleotide. V gene TRBV5-1 combines with J gene TRBJ2-7; D call uncertain. The V end lost 5 bases, the J end lost 6 bases, and 15 bases lay between the germline ends. This CDR3 is built from 13 residues. CDR1 is SGHRS, CDR2 YFSETQ, per germline. CDR3 protein: CASRSGLGAEQYF. The CDR3, as DNA: TGCGCCAGCAGGTCGGGCCTAGGAGCCGAGCAGTACTTC.

The rearrangement uses TRBV2 and TRBJ1-5; tentative D call: TRBD1 (5 bases). This CDR3 contains 14 residues. Germline values: CDR1 SNHLY, CDR2 FYNNEI. Trimming removed 5 bases from V and 3 bases from J, with 11 bases in between. In nucleotides, the CDR3 is TGTGCCAGCAGTCAAGACGGGGCCAATCAGCCCCAGCATTTT. Its protein product is CASSQDGANQPQHF.

This clonotype was recorded at least ten times. This chain joins TRBV5-1 and TRBJ2-5, with TRBD2 identical over 12 bases. From germline, CDR1 is SGHRS and CDR2 YFSETQ. The CDR3 runs 18 residues. V lost 1 base and J lost 2; bases outside the gene matches: 9. The CDR3 nucleotides read TGCGCCAGCAGCTTGTCCCGACTAGCGGGGGACCTACAAGAGACCCAGTACTTC. Translation gives CASSLSRLAGDLQETQYF.

J is TRBJ2-5 and V is TRBV19, with D hard to call. CDR1 and CDR2 from the germline V gene are LNHDA and SQIVND (reference sequence). The CDR3 has 13 amino acids. V dropped 3 bases and J dropped 2 bases, with 7 bases sitting between them. CDR3 in amino acids: CASSIQRQETQYF. The DNA for the CDR3 is TGTGCCAGTAGTATCCAACGTCAAGAGACCCAGTACTTC.

The rearrangement links TRBV2 to TRBJ2-1; D is undetermined. Trimming stripped 7 bases from V and 9 bases from J, with 19 bases between. This CDR3 contains 14 residues. Germline-derived CDR1 and CDR2 are SNHLY and FYNNEI. This CDR3 reads CASKRNSWEIEQFF. CDR3 bases: TGTGCCAGCAAGAGGAACAGTTGGGAAATTGAGCAGTTCTTC.

Note on this clonotype: Just one base apart from a much larger clone, this may be a read error. The chain carries TRBV12-3 or TRBV12-4 and TRBJ1-5; D is perhaps TRBD1 (5 bases). The CDR3 extends over 16 amino acids. CDR3 in amino acids: CASSSGGGRSNRPQHF. The DNA of the CDR3 is TGTGCCAGCAGTTCCGGGGGGGGACGGAGCAATCGGCCCCAGCATTTT.

J is TRBJ2-7 and V is TRBV10-3; 13 bases line up with TRBD2. Germline-derived CDR1 and CDR2 are ENHRY and SYGVKD. Trimming cost V 6 bases and J 3 bases; bases outside gene matches: 2. There are 14 residues in the CDR3. CDR3 in amino acids: CAISGTSGVYEQYF. DNA for the CDR3: TGTGCCATCAGCGGGACTAGCGGGGTCTACGAGCAGTACTTC.

This clonotype was counted only a few times. J is TRBJ2-5 and V is TRBV2; 10 positions match TRBD1. This CDR3 spans 13 amino acids. Unmatched junction bases numbered 4, after V lost 7 bases and J lost 5 bases. The germline CDR1 and CDR2 sequences are SNHLY and FYNNEI. The CDR3, as DNA: TGTGCCAGCATTCGGACAGGGGGGGAGACCCAGTACTTC. Amino acid sequence: CASIRTGGETQYF.